This entry lists 21 T cell receptor beta chains sequenced from one sample in a study of T-cell reconstitution after alpha-beta-depleted transplantation in children. Preparation of the TCRbeta library involved a method that used unique molecular identifiers. In TCRdb, the PCR reads were re-called with MiXCR into one record per CDR3 protein. The sample holds 80,000 to 95,000 distinct CDR3 sequences, roughly 8% seen once. The sequenced sample was PBMCs from the stem cell graft donor, obtained from the stem cell graft. The receptor source for this set is a human donor who donated a stem cell graft to a child with congenital amegakaryocytic thrombocytopenia.

This clonotype has a count of ten or more. The chain uses TRBV9 and TRBJ2-1; unclear D gene. The germline V gene has CDR1 SGDLS and CDR2 YYNGEE. This CDR3 comprises 15 residues. V was cut by 4 bases and J by 5 bases, with 16 bases left in between. The CDR3 DNA reads as TGTGCCAGCAGCCCTATCGACGGTATCGACAATGAGCAGTTCTTC. Residues: CASSPIDGIDNEQFF.

This clonotype was counted at least ten times. This rearrangement joins TRBV28 to TRBJ1-5, with 8 bases fitting TRBD1. Germline CDR1 is MDHEN and CDR2 is SYDVKM. With 6 bases clipped from V and 1 base from J, the junction kept 2 bases outside the gene matches. This CDR3 is built from 14 residues. The CDR3 bases are TGTGCCAGCAGACGACAGGGGAGCAATCAGCCCCAGCATTTT. This gives the protein CASRRQGSNQPQHF.

Regarding this clonotype: A read error may explain this, as a much larger clone is one base away. This sequence joins TRBV4-2 and TRBJ2-1; 7 bases agree with TRBD2. In germline, CDR1 is LGHNA, CDR2 YNFKEQ. The CDR3 length is 16 residues. Trimming at V came to 4 bases and at J to 9 bases, leaving 15 bases not matched to a gene. CDR3 protein: CASSPGPRGSVSEQFF. The CDR3 DNA reads as TGTGCCAGCAGCCCTGGGCCTCGCGGGAGTGTAAGTGAGCAGTTCTTC.

This clonotype was detected ten times or more. This rearrangement joins TRBV4-1 to TRBJ2-3; 7 nucleotides agree with TRBD1. The germline V gene has CDR1 MGHRA and CDR2 YSYEKL. V lost 4 bases to trimming and J lost 4 bases; unmatched junction nucleotides: 5. The CDR3 sequence is 14 residues long. The CDR3 bases are TGCGCCAGCAGCCTGACCCAGGGGGCAGATACGCAGTATTTT. It yields the protein CASSLTQGADTQYF.

At least ten counts were recorded for this clonotype. The chain couples TRBV4-1 to TRBJ2-3; no clear D. In germline, CDR1 is MGHRA, CDR2 YSYEKL. The CDR3 has 16 amino acids. Trimming left V 2 bases short and J 0 bases short, with 12 bases between. The CDR3 coding sequence is TGCGCCAGCAGCCAAAGTCGCTTTTCTAGCACAGATACGCAGTATTTT. Translation: CASSQSRFSSTDTQYF.

The sample holds many counts of this clonotype. The CDR3 DNA follows: TGCAGTGCTAGAGATGGTCGGGGACAGGTTTATGCACGAGCTTTCTTT. Translation gives CSARDGRGQVYARAFF. This chain joins TRBV20-1 and TRBJ1-1, with 8 bases that match TRBD1. Germline values: CDR1 DFQATT, CDR2 SNEGSKA (reference sequence). The trim removed 0 bases at V and 10 bases at J, leaving 16 bases unmatched. There are 16 residues in the CDR3.

At least ten counts were recorded for this clonotype. The chain recombines TRBV7-9 with TRBJ2-7, with D possibly being TRBD1 (5 bases). CDR1 SEHNR and CDR2 FQNEAQ come from the germline V gene (reference sequence). V was cut by 4 bases and J by 7 bases, with 11 bases left in between. This CDR3 is 12 amino acids long. This CDR3 reads CASSSTGAEQYF. CDR3 sequence (DNA): TGTGCCAGCAGCTCCACTGGGGCAGAGCAGTACTTC.

This clonotype was counted a few times. This sequence joins TRBV24-1 and TRBJ2-5; TRBD1 might be the D (6 bases). V lost 3 bases and J 1 base, leaving 11 bases between the germline ends. The germline V gene has CDR1 KGHDR and CDR2 SFDVKD. CDR3 length: 15 amino acids. The CDR3 nucleotides are TGTGCCACCAGTGATGGGGCAGGGGCCCAAGAGACCCAGTACTTC. This translates into CATSDGAGAQETQYF.

This clonotype was seen ten or more times. This sequence joins TRBV7-2 and TRBJ2-7; 10 positions agree with TRBD2. With 2 bases clipped from V and 4 bases from J, the junction kept 5 bases outside the gene matches. The germline CDR1 and CDR2 sequences are SGHTA and FQGNSA. The CDR3 runs to 15 residues. The CDR3 is CASSLSLAGVYEQYF. The CDR3, as DNA: TGTGCCAGCAGCTTAAGCCTAGCGGGAGTATACGAGCAGTACTTC.

The sample holds many counts of this clonotype. The chain uses TRBV7-9 and TRBJ1-3, with unresolved D. This CDR3 is 15 amino acids long. V was trimmed by 5 bases and J by 0 bases, leaving 11 bases between them. Germline lookup yields CDR1 SEHNR and CDR2 FQNEAQ (reference sequence). The chain's CDR3 is CASSLTWSSGNTIYF. For the CDR3, the DNA is TGTGCCAGCAGCCTTACATGGAGCTCTGGAAACACCATATATTTT.

This clonotype was found many times. The CDR3 reads CASSHLGRNQPQHF. DNA of the CDR3: TGCGCCAGCAGCCACCTCGGACGGAATCAGCCCCAGCATTTT. The rearrangement uses TRBV4-1 and TRBJ1-5, with D uncertain. The germline V gene encodes CDR1 MGHRA and CDR2 YSYEKL. The CDR3 has 14 amino acids. V lost 3 bases and J 4 bases, leaving 10 bases between the germline ends.

This clonotype showed up many times. The chain couples TRBV12-3 or TRBV12-4 to TRBJ1-1; weak D call: TRBD1 (6 bases). Between the trimmed V and J ends, which lost 4 bases and 4 bases, there was a span of 13 bases. The CDR3 has 14 amino acids. CDR3 in amino acids: CASSSRPGATEAFF. The CDR3 nucleotides are TGTGCCAGCAGTTCCCGACCAGGGGCCACTGAAGCTTTCTTT.

In this sample, this clonotype turned up many times. The genes are TRBV3-1 and TRBJ2-2, with D hard to call. This CDR3 spans 15 amino acids. V was cut by 1 base and J by 5 bases, with 11 bases left in between. The germline CDR1 and CDR2 sequences are LGHDT and YNNKEL (reference sequence). The CDR3 DNA follows: TGTGCCAGCAGCCAAGGTTGGACGGAGACCGGGGAGCTGTTTTTT. Encoded protein: CASSQGWTETGELFF.

This clonotype came up many times. This sequence joins TRBV20-1 and TRBJ1-1, with D maybe TRBD1 (6 bases). The V gene's germline CDR1 is DFQATT and CDR2 SNEGSKA (reference sequence). The CDR3 contains 14 residues. Deletions cut 1 base from V and 3 bases from J, with 12 bases between. The CDR3 protein is CSARVPGADTEAFF. CDR3 coding DNA: TGCAGTGCTAGAGTACCGGGGGCGGACACTGAAGCTTTCTTT.

This clonotype was found many times. V gene TRBV5-6 combines with J gene TRBJ1-6; 8 nucleotides agree with TRBD1. J gave up 8 bases and V 4 bases, and 14 bases lay outside the gene matches. This CDR3 spans 17 amino acids. Germline CDR1 reads SGHDT; CDR2 reads YYEEEE. CDR3 sequence (DNA): TGTGCCAGCAGCACCTACCGGACAGGGAAAAGATATTCACCCCTCCACTTT. It encodes CASSTYRTGKRYSPLHF.

This clonotype has at least ten counts. The chain is built from TRBV18 and TRBJ2-7; no clear D. The V and J ends lost 3 bases and 0 bases respectively, with 6 bases between them. Looked up from germline, CDR1 is KGHSH and CDR2 is LQKENI. The length of the CDR3 is 13 residues. The CDR3 nucleotides read TGTGCCAGCTCACCCGCTAGCTCCTACGAGCAGTACTTC. This codes for CASSPASSYEQYF.

The table lists this clonotype with many counts. This sequence joins TRBV6-5 and TRBJ2-1, with TRBD1 matching 11 bases. In germline, CDR1 is MNHEY, CDR2 SVGAGI. The ends lost 6 bases at V and 8 bases at J; junction bases unmatched: 6. The CDR3 totals 14 residues. The CDR3, as DNA: TGTGCCAGCAGCCGGGACAGGGGGTGGGATGAGCAGTTCTTC. It yields the protein CASSRDRGWDEQFF.

Only a few counts were recorded for this clonotype. The chain carries TRBV7-3 and TRBJ1-1; D is unclear. The V end lost 4 bases, the J end lost 1 base, and 7 bases lay between the germline ends. CDR3 length: 13 amino acids. The germline V gene encodes CDR1 SGHTA and CDR2 FQGTGA. The CDR3: CASSSQQNTEAFF. CDR3 sequence (DNA): TGTGCCAGCAGCTCCCAGCAGAACACTGAAGCTTTCTTT.

This clonotype was observed many times. The rearrangement uses TRBV2 and TRBJ1-6; D remains unclear. V gave up 6 bases and J gave up 0 bases, with 12 bases separating them. The CDR3 totals 16 residues. Germline loops: CDR1 SNHLY, CDR2 FYNNEI. Here the CDR3 DNA reads TGTGCCAGCAGAGACGAAGGAGGCTCCTATAATTCACCCCTCCACTTT. It is translated as CASRDEGGSYNSPLHF.

This clonotype was counted at least ten times. The rearrangement links TRBV5-1 to TRBJ2-7; weak D call: TRBD2 (6 bases). The CDR3 has 14 residues. The germline V and J ends were trimmed by 4 bases and 6 bases, with 17 bases remaining between them. Germline V lookup: CDR1 SGHRS, CDR2 YFSETQ. The CDR3 DNA reads TGCGCCAGCAGCGTACAGACTAGTTCCGGCGAGCAGTACTTC. Its translation: CASSVQTSSGEQYF.

This clonotype appeared many times. This chain joins TRBV4-2 and TRBJ1-1; no firm D call. This CDR3 is 15 amino acids long. The germline CDR1 and CDR2 sequences are LGHNA and YNFKEQ. V lost 0 bases to trimming and J lost 4 bases, with 12 bases between them. In DNA, the CDR3 is TGTGCCAGCAGCCAAGAGGCAGGTCCAGGCACTGAAGCTTTCTTT. This sequence encodes CASSQEAGPGTEAFF.